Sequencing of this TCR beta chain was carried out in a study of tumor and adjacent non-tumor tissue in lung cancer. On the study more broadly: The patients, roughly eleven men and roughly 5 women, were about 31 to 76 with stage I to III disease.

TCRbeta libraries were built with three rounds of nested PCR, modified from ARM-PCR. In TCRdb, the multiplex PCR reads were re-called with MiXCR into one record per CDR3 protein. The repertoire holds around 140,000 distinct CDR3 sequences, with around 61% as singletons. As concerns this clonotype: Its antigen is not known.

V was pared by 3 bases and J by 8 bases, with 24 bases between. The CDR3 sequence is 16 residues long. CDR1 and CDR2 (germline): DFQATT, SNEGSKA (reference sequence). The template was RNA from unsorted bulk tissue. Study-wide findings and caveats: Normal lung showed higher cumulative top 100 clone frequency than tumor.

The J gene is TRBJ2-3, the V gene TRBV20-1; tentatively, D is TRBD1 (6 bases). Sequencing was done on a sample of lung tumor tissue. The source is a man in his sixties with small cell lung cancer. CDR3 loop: CSARGAADLEGGTQYF. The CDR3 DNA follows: TGCAGTGCTAGGGGGGCTGCGGACCTTGAAGGGGGTACGCAGTATTTT.